This TCR beta chain was recovered during a study of tissue T cells after allogeneic stem cell transplantation. Sequencing of TCRbeta CDR3 at survey depth gave sequences and template counts. The table came from immunoSEQ multiplex PCR; TCRdb's copy has only in-frame clones and leaves some out. This table has some 530 clones, approximately 49% appearing once. Time point here: mouse harvest day 14 after allogeneic transplant. Each mouse received 10^7 T-cell-depleted marrow cells plus 10^6 splenic CD5+ T cells by tail vein. This mouse GVHD model was MHC-mismatched B6 to BALB/c, profiled day 7 or 14. V dropped 3 bases and J dropped 4 bases, with 13 bases sitting between them. Germline CDR1 GFQATS, CDR2 STVNSAI. This CDR3 contains 13 residues. A note on this clone: Genes here carry mouse names. The CDR3 is cut off 1 residue early in the read; its end comes from the germline J gene.

The receptor was isolated from a female BALB/c mouse given C57BL/6 T cells with graft-versus-host disease after an allogeneic hematopoietic cell transplant. The material sequenced was blood. V and J are TRBV20 and TRBJ2-7; D possibly uses TRBD1 or TRBD2 (5 bases each). The CDR3 loop reads CGASRGKMYEQYF. CDR3 DNA (partial): TGTGGTGCTAGCCGGGGGAAAATGTATGAACAGTAC.